The TCR beta chain under discussion was sequenced for a study of blood T cell repertoires in COVID-19 (dated by TCRdb to the early 2020s). Some background on the complete study: Samples from collaborators originated in the United States, Italy and Spain and spanned both the acute and convalescent phases of COVID-19. The prospective study material was composed of cDNA or gDNA derived from T cells, B-cell-depleted T cells, or PBMCs. The dataset comprised deeply sampled blood TCRbeta repertoires from subjects exposed to, actively infected with, or recovered from COVID-19. A freely available public database, intended as a resource for researchers studying the immune response to SARS-CoV-2, is where the repertoires were released. Samples came from the ongoing ImmuneRACE study (first 160 participants) plus 1,254 subjects from 6 global collaborators. The sample metadata nearly always contained a de-identified subject ID, COVID-19 status, age in years and sex. HLA class I and class II types, where available, came from metadata supplied by the sample provider rather than from assay-based typing.

Overall results and qualifications from the work: Clinical and demographic metadata were provided uncurated, with the amount varying by source and participant.

A remark on this clone: It lacks a known antigen. Base qualities are missing; no much larger clone stands one base away.

Participants in the prospective study were aged about 18 to 100 years, lived in under 30 United States geographic areas, and enrolled through a virtual design. In the prospective study, cohorts were assigned on the basis of participant-reported clinical history obtained from a screening survey and a study questionnaire. Recovered participants in ImmuneRACE Cohort 3 were defined as having two consecutive negative NP/OP PCR tests, clearance from a healthcare professional, or resolution of symptoms. In the prospective study, whole blood, serum and a nasopharyngeal or oropharyngeal swab were collected from each participant by mobile phlebotomists. Additional blood draws and questionnaires over an approximately two-month period could optionally be provided by prospective study participants. Prospective study blood samples were shipped either frozen or at room temperature before DNA extraction. TCRbeta CDR3 regions were amplified from genomic DNA by means of the immunoSEQ Assay, a bias-controlled multiplex PCR. The source study handled its data this way. Nucleated cell counts per sample were estimated from amplification of reference gene primers within the assay. To quantify the absolute abundance of each unique TCRbeta CDR3 rearrangement, sequence reads were collapsed and filtered. For each sample, productive Simpson clonality was calculated as the square root of Simpson's diversity index across productive rearrangements. Held by TCRdb, this immuneACCESS table contains in-frame sequences only and omits some clones. Under half of the omission traces to an unresolved V gene where checked; the cause of the rest is unknown. That table is the source of V, J and clone size, and D and trimming were worked out from the DNA. The sample table contains some 250,000 clones; only one count was recorded for almost 85% of them. The ten largest make up approximately 16% of the sample.

Trimming takes 7 bases off V and 12 bases off J; junction bases not matched to a gene: 12. CDR1 and CDR2, looked up from the germline V gene, are SNHLY and FYNNEI. From the cysteine through the phenylalanine, the CDR3 covers 13 amino acids. Of all the DNA, just the CDR3 is kept, 39 bases in frame from base 1. This receptor was taken from a man aged 35 to 55 who had recovered from COVID-19. Recombination linked TRBV2 to TRBJ1-2, and 9 bases in between align with TRBD1. Sample: PBMCs or T cells enriched from blood (not recorded which). In nucleotide form, the sequence is TGTGCCAGCACGTTGGGACAGGGATCAAGGGACACCTTC. Its translation reads: CASTLGQGSRDTF.